Listed below are T cell receptor beta chains from one sample, sequenced in a study of blood T cell repertoires in COVID-19. The data were produced by immunoSEQ multiplex PCR, yet TCRdb's version contains in-frame clones alone and is incomplete. The sample contains hundreds of thousands of clones, about nine tenths of which appear only once. Sequenced: PBMCs or T cells enriched from blood (not recorded which). The receptors were sampled from a woman in her 40s with acute COVID-19. CDR3s include the opening cysteine and the closing phenylalanine or tryptophan. The D gene is left open where the match is weak. Some rows mark clone size as missing; the rest say once, few, many or name a class of expanded clone.

>few|TRBJ2-7|TRBV2|-
CASSGQIYEQYF
TGTGCCAGCAGTGGGCAGATCTACGAGCAGTACTTC
>-|TRBJ2-2|TRBV10-1|TRBD1
CASSDGQGNTGELFF
TGCGCCAGCAGTGACGGACAGGGGAACACCGGGGAGCTGTTTTTT
>-|TRBJ1-3|TRBV21-1|-
CASSKGDGAGENSGNTIYF
TGTGCCAGCAGCAAAGGTGATGGGGCAGGCGAAAACTCTGGAAACACCATATATTTT
>-|TRBJ1-4|TRBV5-4|TRBD1
CASSAKQGADEKLFF
TGTGCCAGCAGCGCGAAACAGGGGGCTGATGAAAAACTGTTTTTT
>-|TRBJ2-7|TRBV18|-
CASSQDSYEQYF
TGTGCCAGCTCACAAGACAGTTACGAGCAGTACTTC
>-|TRBJ2-3|TRBV7-9|TRBD2
CASSLYAGGSTDTQYF
TGTGCCAGCAGCTTGTACGCGGGAGGAAGCACAGATACGCAGTATTTT
>-|TRBJ2-2|TRBV6-1|-
CASSEGPGVGELFF
TGTGCCAGCAGTGAAGGGCCAGGGGTCGGGGAGCTGTTTTTT
>-|TRBJ2-1|TRBV11-3|TRBD2
CASSSLGTSGFNEQFF
TGTGCCAGCAGCTCGTTGGGGACTAGCGGGTTCAATGAGCAGTTCTTC
>once|TRBJ2-5|TRBV29-1|-
CSVVVQAEQETQYF
TGCAGCGTTGTCGTACAGGCGGAGCAAGAGACCCAGTACTTC
>-|TRBJ2-3|TRBV5-4|-
CASSIGTSTDTQYF
TGTGCCAGCAGCATCGGGACTAGCACAGATACGCAGTATTTT
>once|TRBJ2-2|TRBV7-2|TRBD1
CASSERTGGTGELFF
TGTGCCAGCAGCGAACGGACAGGGGGCACCGGGGAGCTGTTTTTT
>-|TRBJ1-2|TRBV6-5|-
CASSYVGGPNYGYTF
TGTGCCAGCAGTTACGTGGGGGGGCCTAACTATGGCTACACCTTC
>-|TRBJ1-5|TRBV6-1|-
CASSENTGGQPQHF
TGTGCCAGCAGTGAAAACACGGGTGGTCAGCCCCAGCATTTT
>-|TRBJ2-7|TRBV29-1|TRBD1
CSVDTGTGRSRQYF
TGCAGCGTCGACACCGGGACAGGGCGGTCTAGACAGTACTTC
>-|TRBJ1-5|TRBV24-1|TRBD1
CATRGTGNNQPQHF
TGTGCCACCAGGGGGACAGGGAACAATCAGCCCCAGCATTTT
>-|TRBJ1-4|TRBV19|-
CASSIDHRATNEKLFF
TGTGCCAGTAGTATAGATCATAGAGCAACTAATGAAAAACTGTTTTTT
>-|TRBJ1-1|TRBV28|TRBD1
CASHDRGPGAFF
TGTGCCAGCCATGACAGGGGGCCGGGGGCTTTCTTT
>-|TRBJ1-2|TRBV18|-
CASSPNPGTSNYGYTF
TGTGCCAGCTCACCGAATCCCGGGACATCTAACTATGGCTACACCTTC
>-|TRBJ2-1|TRBV7-3|TRBD2
CASSLRGLAGGYNEQFF
TGTGCCAGCAGCTTAAGGGGACTAGCGGGAGGTTACAATGAGCAGTTCTTC
>-|TRBJ1-1|TRBV6-1|-
CASSEVPGSGGGRTEAFF
TGTGCCAGCAGTGAAGTACCGGGGAGCGGGGGTGGAAGGACTGAAGCTTTCTTT
>-|TRBJ1-4|TRBV18|-
CASSPTGNPNEKLFF
TGTGCCAGCTCACCCACAGGGAACCCTAATGAAAAACTGTTTTTT
>-|TRBJ2-1|TRBV19|TRBD2
CASSPLTSGRANEQFF
TGTGCCAGTAGTCCCTTGACTAGCGGGAGGGCCAATGAGCAGTTCTTC
>-|TRBJ2-1|TRBV18|-
CASSRSGAASSYNEQFF
TGTGCCAGCTCACGCTCCGGAGCGGCCAGCTCCTACAATGAGCAGTTCTTC
>-|TRBJ1-2|TRBV28|-
CASKEGPYGYTF
TGTGCCAGCAAGGAGGGGCCCTATGGCTACACCTTC
>-|TRBJ1-1|TRBV28|-
CASSLGRNTEAFF
TGTGCCAGCAGTTTGGGCCGGAACACTGAAGCTTTCTTT
>-|TRBJ1-5|TRBV24-1|-
CATSESDQPQHF
TGTGCCACCAGTGAGTCCGATCAGCCCCAGCATTTT
>once|TRBJ1-2|TRBV15|-
CATSRDRSPNGYTF
TGTGCCACCAGCAGAGATCGGAGCCCTAATGGCTACACCTTC
>once|TRBJ1-6|TRBV28|-
CASSLAATSYNSPLHF
TGTGCCAGCAGTTTAGCGGCGACCTCCTATAATTCACCCCTCCACTTT
>-|TRBJ1-1|TRBV7-9|TRBD1
CASSLTGQGRTEAFF
TGTGCCAGCAGCTTAACCGGACAGGGGAGAACTGAAGCTTTCTTT
>few|TRBJ1-2|TRBV6-5|TRBD1
CASSPGTGYDYGYTF
TGTGCCAGCAGCCCCGGGACAGGGTATGACTATGGCTACACCTTC
>once|TRBJ2-5|TRBV29-1|-
CSARSGAQETQYF
TGCAGCGCCCGAAGCGGTGCGCAAGAGACCCAGTACTTC
>-|TRBJ1-1|TRBV5-1|TRBD1
CASSLRGPTEAFF
TGCGCCAGCAGCTTAAGGGGGCCCACTGAAGCTTTCTTT
>-|TRBJ1-2|TRBV7-2|TRBD1
CASRYGQGNNYGYTF
TGTGCCAGCAGATACGGACAGGGTAATAACTATGGCTACACCTTC
>-|TRBJ1-1|TRBV11-2|-
CASSLGGLNTEAFF
TGTGCCAGCAGCTTAGGGGGCTTGAACACTGAAGCTTTCTTT
>-|TRBJ2-2|TRBV24-1|TRBD1
CATSPRGPVNTGELFF
TGTGCCACCAGTCCCAGGGGGCCGGTTAACACCGGGGAGCTGTTTTTT
>-|TRBJ1-4|TRBV7-6|TRBD1
CASSKGQVENEKLFF
TGTGCCAGCAGCAAAGGACAGGTAGAAAATGAAAAACTGTTTTTT
>-|TRBJ1-2|TRBV3-1/TRBV3-2|-
CASSQVDKNYGYTF
TGTGCCAGCAGCCAAGTCGACAAAAACTATGGCTACACCTTC
>-|TRBJ1-3|TRBV18|-
CASSETGSSGNTIYF
TGTGCCAGCTCAGAAACAGGGTCCTCTGGAAACACCATATATTTT
>-|TRBJ2-3|TRBV19|-
CASSMGAGTDTQYF
TGTGCCAGTAGTATGGGGGCGGGCACAGATACGCAGTATTTT
>few|TRBJ2-2|TRBV24-1|-
CATSDWSSGELFF
TGTGCCACCAGTGATTGGAGCTCCGGGGAGCTGTTTTTT
>few|TRBJ2-2|TRBV14|-
CASTRWRGGGTGELFF
TGTGCCAGCACCCGATGGAGGGGAGGGGGAACCGGGGAGCTGTTTTTT
>once|TRBJ2-1|TRBV5-1|-
CASSRGLSSYNEQFF
TGCGCCAGCAGCCGCGGACTTAGCTCCTACAATGAGCAGTTCTTC
>-|TRBJ2-7|TRBV20-1|-
CSVESIDEQYF
TGCAGTGTCGAGAGTATAGACGAGCAGTACTTC
>few|TRBJ1-2|TRBV7-9|TRBD1
CASSPLTGGNYGYTF
TGTGCCAGCAGCCCCCTGACAGGGGGCAACTATGGCTACACCTTC
>-|TRBJ1-5|TRBV3-1/TRBV3-2|-
CASSQEVRQPQHF
TGTGCCAGCAGCCAAGAAGTGCGTCAGCCCCAGCATTTT
>-|TRBJ2-1|TRBV24-1|TRBD1
CATSGTGDLNEQFF
TGTGCCACCAGTGGGACAGGGGATCTCAATGAGCAGTTCTTC
>-|TRBJ2-5|TRBV10-3|-
CAISDGTQETQYF
TGTGCCATCAGTGATGGGACACAAGAGACCCAGTACTTC
>-|TRBJ2-1|TRBV29-1|TRBD1
CSVLTDRGQFF
TGCAGCGTTCTAACTGACAGGGGCCAGTTCTTC
>once|TRBJ2-7|TRBV7-8|-
CASSLDLGEQYF
TGTGCCAGCAGCTTAGATCTAGGCGAGCAGTACTTC
>few|TRBJ2-1|TRBV30|TRBD2
CAWVGGTSGSGNEQFF
TGTGCCTGGGTTGGGGGGACTAGCGGGAGCGGCAATGAGCAGTTCTTC
>-|TRBJ1-1|TRBV28|-
CASIRAVRANTEAFF
TGTGCCAGCATCCGTGCGGTCAGGGCGAACACTGAAGCTTTCTTT
>-|TRBJ1-5|TRBV27|TRBD1
CASSTNTQGGSNQPQHF
TGTGCCAGCAGTACGAACACACAGGGGGGCAGCAATCAGCCCCAGCATTTT
>-|TRBJ2-6|TRBV27|-
CASALGVSGANVLTF
TGTGCCAGCGCCCTAGGGGTCTCTGGGGCCAACGTCCTGACTTTC